One T cell receptor beta chain is described in this entry. Sequencing used immunoSEQ multiplex PCR; TCRdb keeps in-frame clones, though not all of them. The data contain some 720,000 clones, roughly 90% of them singletons. The sample comes from a study of shared T cell receptors in the human thymus. CDR3 length: 13 residues. V was trimmed by 3 bases and J by 4 bases, leaving 9 bases between them. Germline V lookup: CDR1 SGHAT, CDR2 FQNNGV. These data were also reused for a study on human thymus T cells. As that study records: Thymus specimens were resections from corrective heart surgery. Use of V and J genes seemed skewed within the thymic and blood repertoires. Highly overlapping thymic repertoires among unrelated individuals were reported in related research.

The receptor comes from a boy under two years old with a congenital heart defect. J is TRBJ1-1 and V is TRBV11-2; the D is unclear. Specimen: thymocytes. In DNA form, the CDR3 reads TGTGCCAGCAGCTTTGACATCGGCACTGAAGCTTTCTTT. It translates to CASSFDIGTEAFF. Filled out from reference TRBV11-2 and TRBJ1-1, the complete variable domain reads EAGVAQSPRYKIIEKRQSVAFWCNPISGHATLYWYQQILGQGPKLLIQFQNNGVVDDSQLPKDRFSAERLKGVDSTLKIQPAKLEDSAVYLCASSFDIGTEAFFGQGTRLTVV.